These T cell receptor beta chains were read from a single sample in a study of cytomegalovirus exposure and HLA in healthy donors. Profiling relied on immunoSEQ multiplex PCR, and the TCRdb table lists in-frame clones only, not all of them. Of around 180,000 clones listed, 80% were seen once; the top ten hold almost 7%. Source material: PBMCs. The receptors stem from a man aged 30 to 39 in good health and CMV-seropositive. The CDR3 runs from the conserved cysteine through the conserved F or W. The D gene is left open where the match is weak. For some rows the clone size is stated as once, few or many, or as a class when expanded; others skip it.

>15|TRBV6-5|-|once|TRBJ2-3
CASSPTSGRADTQYF
TGTGCCAGCAGTCCAACTTCCGGGCGGGCAGATACGCAGTATTTT
>13|TRBV2|TRBD1|few|TRBJ2-5
CARDRGSQETQYF
TGTGCCAGAGACAGGGGTTCCCAAGAGACCCAGTACTTC
>14|TRBV19|-|-|TRBJ2-5
CASSQNWEQETQYF
TGTGCCAGTAGCCAAAACTGGGAGCAAGAGACCCAGTACTTC
>14|TRBV27|TRBD2|-|TRBJ2-1
CASSSRIAGNEQFF
TGTGCCAGCAGTTCTCGTATAGCGGGCAATGAGCAGTTCTTC
>13|TRBV11-3|TRBD1|-|TRBJ2-5
CASSLDRTGTQYF
TGTGCCAGCAGCCTGGACAGGACGGGGACCCAGTACTTC
>15|TRBV25-1|-|once|TRBJ2-3
CASSVAQGGTDTQYF
TGTGCCAGCAGTGTAGCACAAGGGGGAACAGATACGCAGTATTTT
>18|TRBV30|TRBD1|-|TRBJ1-5
CAWSVRYGKDRGDQPQHF
TGTGCCTGGAGTGTACGTTACGGTAAAGACAGGGGCGATCAGCCCCAGCATTTT
>16|TRBV6-5|TRBD1|-|TRBJ2-7
CASSFLRDRATYEQYF
TGTGCCAGCAGTTTCCTTCGGGACAGGGCCACCTACGAGCAGTACTTC
>13|TRBV6-5|-|-|TRBJ1-1
CASSRTRGTEAFF
TGTGCCAGCAGCAGGACCCGAGGGACTGAAGCTTTCTTT
>14|TRBV18|-|-|TRBJ2-7
CASSPPQGPYEQYF
TGTGCCAGCTCACCACCGCAGGGTCCCTACGAGCAGTACTTC
>13|TRBV11-2|-|-|TRBJ2-7
CASSLVPGNEQYF
TGTGCCAGCAGCTTAGTACCGGGAAACGAGCAGTACTTC
>14|TRBV7-2|-|-|TRBJ1-5
CASSQYRGNQPQHF
TGTGCCAGCAGCCAATACAGGGGCAATCAGCCCCAGCATTTT
>12|TRBV30|-|few|TRBJ1-2
CAWGRGSRGYTF
TGTGCCTGGGGCAGGGGAAGTCGTGGCTACACCTTC
>13|TRBV7-9|TRBD1|once|TRBJ1-2
CASTEQGNYGYTF
TGTGCCAGCACCGAACAGGGGAACTATGGCTACACCTTC
>16|TRBV28|TRBD2|-|TRBJ2-7
CASSLSGAGGPYEQYF
TGTGCCAGCAGTTTGTCTGGTGCGGGAGGGCCGTACGAGCAGTACTTC
>13|TRBV19|-|-|TRBJ1-5
CASSISSNQPQHF
TGTGCCAGTAGTATCTCCAGCAATCAGCCCCAGCATTTT
>17|TRBV5-4|-|-|TRBJ2-6
CASSLGGYSSGANVLTF
TGTGCCAGCAGCTTGGGCGGGTATTCCTCTGGGGCCAACGTCCTGACTTTC
>16|TRBV5-4|TRBD2|-|TRBJ2-3
CASSLQAGSSTDTQYF
TGTGCCAGCAGCTTGCAAGCGGGGTCGAGCACAGATACGCAGTATTTT
>12|TRBV25-1|-|-|TRBJ2-7
CASSAQGYEQYF
TGTGCCAGCAGTGCCCAGGGCTACGAGCAGTACTTC
>13|TRBV5-6|-|-|TRBJ2-5
CASSLAGGETQYF
TGTGCCAGCAGCTTGGCAGGGGGGGAGACCCAGTACTTC
>14|TRBV11-2|TRBD2|-|TRBJ2-7
CASSSGTSIHEQYF
TGTGCCAGCAGCTCCGGGACTAGCATCCACGAGCAGTACTTC
>16|TRBV5-4|TRBD2|-|TRBJ2-1
CASSLWGGRAYNEQFF
TGTGCCAGCAGCTTGTGGGGCGGGAGGGCTTACAATGAGCAGTTCTTC